One sample yielded the 13 T cell receptor beta chains listed below, sequenced in a study of cytomegalovirus exposure and HLA in healthy donors. Assay used: immunoSEQ multiplex PCR; TCRdb lists only in-frame clones, some missing. The sample lists 250,000 to 350,000 clones, more than 80% occurring once. Material: PBMCs. Every receptor here comes from a woman in her late teens or twenties in good health and CMV-seronegative.

The rearrangement uses TRBV18 and TRBJ2-7; no definite D call. V lost 3 bases and J 3 bases, leaving 15 bases between the germline ends. Germline values: CDR1 KGHSH, CDR2 LQKENI. This CDR3 spans 15 amino acids. CDR3 sequence: CASSPERVEGYEQYF. The CDR3 DNA sequence: TGTGCCAGCTCACCCGAGCGAGTAGAAGGCTACGAGCAGTACTTC.

The chain links TRBV28 to TRBJ2-3, with D perhaps TRBD2 (6 bases). CDR1 and CDR2 (germline): MDHEN, SYDVKM. Deletions cut 3 bases from V and 3 bases from J, with 13 bases between. The CDR3 runs to 15 residues. Written as DNA, the CDR3 is TGTGCCAGCAGTTTGGTGGTCGGGAGAACAGATACGCAGTATTTT. Amino acids: CASSLVVGRTDTQYF.

The V and J genes are TRBV7-3 and TRBJ2-1, with 10 bases matching TRBD2. In germline, CDR1 is SGHTA, CDR2 FQGTGA. V lost 4 bases and J lost 8; bases outside the gene matches: 8. The length of the CDR3 is 15 residues. The CDR3 nucleotides are TGTGCCAGCAGCTCCATAGCGGGAGGTGGAGATGAGCAGTTCTTC. Its protein product is CASSSIAGGGDEQFF.

This clone was seen a handful of times. This sequence joins TRBV7-6 and TRBJ2-1; 8 positions match TRBD2. V dropped 3 bases and J dropped 7; count of bases not matched to a gene: 8. Germline V CDR1 and CDR2: SGHVS, FNYEAQ. The CDR3 covers 15 residues. The CDR3 loop reads CASSFSPSGLNEQFF. The CDR3 DNA sequence: TGTGCCAGCAGCTTTTCCCCTAGCGGGTTGAATGAGCAGTTCTTC.

The count of this clone is one. The J gene is TRBJ2-7, the V gene TRBV4-3; 8 nucleotides align to TRBD2. Germline trimming cut 1 base from V and 1 base from J; bases unmatched to any gene: 9. Looked up from germline, CDR1 is LGHNA and CDR2 is YSLEER. The CDR3 length is 17 residues. This CDR3 is CASSQVDSSGHSYEQYF. CDR3 nucleotide sequence: TGCGCCAGCAGCCAAGTAGACTCTAGCGGGCATTCCTACGAGCAGTACTTC.

The genes are TRBV29-1 and TRBJ2-3; 7 bases match TRBD2. After removal of 1 base from V and 6 bases from J, the junction contained 10 bases not matched to a gene. Per germline, CDR1 SQVTM and CDR2 ANQGSEA. The CDR3 is 15 amino acids. CDR3 residues: CSVEVMAGAGDTQYF. CDR3 nucleotide sequence: TGCAGCGTTGAAGTAATGGCGGGAGCGGGTGATACGCAGTATTTT.

V gene TRBV13 combines with J gene TRBJ2-7; D not certain. Germline loops: CDR1 PRHDT, CDR2 FYEKMQ (reference sequence). V lost 2 bases and J 8 bases, leaving 10 bases between the germline ends. CDR3 length: 12 residues. CDR3 bases: TGTGCCAGCAGCTTACGTCTATTCCAGCAGTACTTC. This codes for CASSLRLFQQYF.

The chain has TRBV6-5 and TRBJ1-2; D may be TRBD1 (5 bases). V was clipped by 0 bases and J by 4 bases, with 9 bases between them. Germline V gives CDR1 MNHEY, CDR2 SVGAGI. The CDR3 sequence is 14 residues long. CDR3 DNA: TGTGCCAGCAGTTACTCAGACAGTAGCTATGGCTACACCTTC. Encoded protein: CASSYSDSSYGYTF.

The V and J genes are TRBV14 and TRBJ2-1, with 9 bases lining up with TRBD1. The CDR3 has 17 residues. Unmatched junction bases numbered 11, after V lost 1 base and J lost 7 bases. The germline CDR1 and CDR2 sequences are SGHDN and FVKESK. The CDR3 nucleotides are TGTGCCAGCAGCCAAGTTCAGAGACGGGACAGGGCGAATGAGCAGTTCTTC. Its protein product is CASSQVQRRDRANEQFF. The whole variable domain, remainder taken from reference TRBV14 and TRBJ2-1, is EAGVTQFPSHSVIEKGQTVTLRCDPISGHDNLYWYRRVMGKEIKFLLHFVKESKQDESGMPNNRFLAERTGGTYSTLKVQPAELEDSGVYFCASSQVQRRDRANEQFFGPGTRLTVL.

The V gene is TRBV28, the J gene TRBJ2-7, with TRBD2 identical over 8 bases. Germline V CDR1 and CDR2: MDHEN, SYDVKM. V shed 5 bases, J shed 6 bases, and the junction held 9 bases outside the gene matches. The CDR3 extends over 14 amino acids. Written as DNA, the CDR3 is TGTGCCAGCAGTCCTGTGGGACTAGGGGGCGAGCAGTACTTC. This sequence encodes CASSPVGLGGEQYF.

The rearrangement joins TRBV7-6 to TRBJ2-5, with 8 bases that match TRBD1. Germline V lookup: CDR1 SGHVS, CDR2 FNYEAQ. CDR3 length: 14 residues. V was pared by 5 bases and J by 4 bases, with 6 bases of the junction left unmatched. The CDR3 loop is CASSRQGTAETQYF. DNA of the CDR3: TGTGCCAGCAGCCGACAGGGGACAGCAGAGACCCAGTACTTC.

The chain employs TRBV6-5 and TRBJ2-7; no reliable D call. Trimming removed 5 bases from V and 7 bases from J, with 9 bases in between. The germline V gene encodes CDR1 MNHEY and CDR2 SVGAGI. The CDR3 covers 11 residues. The CDR3 spells CASSEEWEQYF. CDR3 coding DNA: TGTGCCAGCAGTGAGGAGTGGGAGCAGTACTTC.

The chain combines TRBV7-9 with TRBJ1-2; D might be TRBD1 (6 bases). Trimming took 0 bases from V and 4 from J, leaving 9 bases between them. The CDR3 consists of 14 residues. CDR1 SEHNR and CDR2 FQNEAQ come from the germline V gene (reference sequence). CDR3 sequence (DNA): TGTGCCAGCAGCTTAGCCGGACAGCCCTATGGCTACACCTTC. Protein product: CASSLAGQPYGYTF.